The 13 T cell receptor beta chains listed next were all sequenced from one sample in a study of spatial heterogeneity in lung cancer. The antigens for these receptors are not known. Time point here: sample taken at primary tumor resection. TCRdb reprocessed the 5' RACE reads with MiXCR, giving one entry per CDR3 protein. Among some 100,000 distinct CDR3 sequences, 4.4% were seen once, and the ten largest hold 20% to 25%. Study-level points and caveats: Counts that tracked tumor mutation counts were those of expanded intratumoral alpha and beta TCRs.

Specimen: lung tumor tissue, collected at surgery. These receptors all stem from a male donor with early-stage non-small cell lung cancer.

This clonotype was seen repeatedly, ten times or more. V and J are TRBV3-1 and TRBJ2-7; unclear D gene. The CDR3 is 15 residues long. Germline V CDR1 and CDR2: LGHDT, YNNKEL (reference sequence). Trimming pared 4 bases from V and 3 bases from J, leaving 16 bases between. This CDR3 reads CASSRRADMDYEQYF. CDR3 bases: TGTGCCAGCAGCCGCCGGGCAGATATGGACTACGAGCAGTACTTC.

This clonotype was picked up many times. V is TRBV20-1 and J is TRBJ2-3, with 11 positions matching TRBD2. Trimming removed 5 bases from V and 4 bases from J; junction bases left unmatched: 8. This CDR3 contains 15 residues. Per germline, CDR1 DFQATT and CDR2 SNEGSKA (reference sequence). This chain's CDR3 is CSAVELAGGADTQYF. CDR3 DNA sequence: TGCAGTGCTGTAGAGTTAGCGGGAGGGGCAGATACGCAGTATTTT.

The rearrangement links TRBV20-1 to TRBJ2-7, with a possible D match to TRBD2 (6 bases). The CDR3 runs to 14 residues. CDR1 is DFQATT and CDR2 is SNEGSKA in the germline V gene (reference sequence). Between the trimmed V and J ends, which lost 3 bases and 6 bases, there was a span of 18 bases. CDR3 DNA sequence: TGCAGTGCTAGCCGAATACGCCGGGGAGGCGAGCAGTACTTC. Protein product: CSASRIRRGGEQYF.

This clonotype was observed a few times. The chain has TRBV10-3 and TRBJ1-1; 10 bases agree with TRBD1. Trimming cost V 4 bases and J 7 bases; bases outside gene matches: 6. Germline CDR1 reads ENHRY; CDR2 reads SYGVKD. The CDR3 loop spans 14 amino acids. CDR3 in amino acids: CAISAGTGVGEAFF. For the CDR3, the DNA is TGTGCCATCAGTGCTGGGACAGGGGTCGGTGAAGCTTTCTTT.

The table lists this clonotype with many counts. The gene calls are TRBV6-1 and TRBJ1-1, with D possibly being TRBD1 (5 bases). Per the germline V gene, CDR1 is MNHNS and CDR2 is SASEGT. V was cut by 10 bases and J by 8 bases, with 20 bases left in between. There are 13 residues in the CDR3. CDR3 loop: CATKVRDAKEAFF. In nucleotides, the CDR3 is TGTGCCACAAAGGTCCGGGACGCGAAAGAAGCTTTCTTT.

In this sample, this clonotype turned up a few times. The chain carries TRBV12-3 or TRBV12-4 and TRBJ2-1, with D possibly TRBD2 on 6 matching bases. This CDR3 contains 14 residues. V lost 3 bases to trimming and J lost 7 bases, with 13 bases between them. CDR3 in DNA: TGTGCCAGCAGTTTGGCGGGATCGGGAAATGAGCAGTTCTTC. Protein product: CASSLAGSGNEQFF.

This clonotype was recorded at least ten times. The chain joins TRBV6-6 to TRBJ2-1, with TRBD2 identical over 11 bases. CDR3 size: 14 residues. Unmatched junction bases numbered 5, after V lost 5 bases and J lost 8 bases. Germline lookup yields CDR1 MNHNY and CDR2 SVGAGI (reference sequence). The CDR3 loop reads CASSHRLAGYEQFF. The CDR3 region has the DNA TGTGCCAGCAGTCATCGACTAGCGGGATATGAGCAGTTCTTC.

CDR3 sequence: CATGTEYNEQFF. CDR3 nucleotides: TGTGCCACCGGGACAGAGTACAATGAGCAGTTCTTC. V and J are TRBV12-3 or TRBV12-4 and TRBJ2-1, with 7 bases that match TRBD1. Trimming at V came to 10 bases and at J to 4 bases, leaving 4 bases not matched to a gene. The CDR3 is 12 amino acids.

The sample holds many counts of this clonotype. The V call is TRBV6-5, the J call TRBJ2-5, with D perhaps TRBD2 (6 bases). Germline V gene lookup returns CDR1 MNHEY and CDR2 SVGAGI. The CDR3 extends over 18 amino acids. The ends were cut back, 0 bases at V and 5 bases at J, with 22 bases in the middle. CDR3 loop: CASSYSHNLATVSETQYF. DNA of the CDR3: TGTGCCAGCAGTTACTCGCACAACCTAGCGACAGTCAGTGAGACCCAGTACTTC.

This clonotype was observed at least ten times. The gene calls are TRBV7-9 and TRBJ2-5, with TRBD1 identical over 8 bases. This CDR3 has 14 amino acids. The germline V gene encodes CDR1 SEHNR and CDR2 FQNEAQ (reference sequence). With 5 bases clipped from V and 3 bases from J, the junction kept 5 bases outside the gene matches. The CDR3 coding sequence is TGTGCCAGCAGCCCCTGGACAGGGAAAGAGACCCAGTACTTC. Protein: CASSPWTGKETQYF.

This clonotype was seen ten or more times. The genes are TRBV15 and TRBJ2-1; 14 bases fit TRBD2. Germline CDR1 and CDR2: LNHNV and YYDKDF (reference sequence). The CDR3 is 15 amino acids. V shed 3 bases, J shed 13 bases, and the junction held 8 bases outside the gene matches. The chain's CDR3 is CATSSEGTSGSNQFF. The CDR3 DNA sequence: TGTGCCACCAGCAGCGAAGGGACTAGCGGGAGCAATCAGTTCTTC.

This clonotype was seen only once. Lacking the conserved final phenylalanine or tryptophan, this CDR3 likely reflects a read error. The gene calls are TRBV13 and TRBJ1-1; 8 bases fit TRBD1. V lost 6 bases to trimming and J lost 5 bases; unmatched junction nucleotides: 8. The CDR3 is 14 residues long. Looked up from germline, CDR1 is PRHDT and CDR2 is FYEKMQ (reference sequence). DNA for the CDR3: TGTGCCAGCAGAACCCGGACAGGGAGGACTGAAGCTTTCTTA. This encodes CASRTRTGRTEAFL.

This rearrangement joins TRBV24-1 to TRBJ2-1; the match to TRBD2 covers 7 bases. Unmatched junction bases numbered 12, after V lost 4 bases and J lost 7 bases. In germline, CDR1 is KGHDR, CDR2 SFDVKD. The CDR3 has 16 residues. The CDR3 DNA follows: TGTGCCACCAGTGACTCTAGCGGCGTAAACTATAATGAGCAGTTCTTC. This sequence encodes CATSDSSGVNYNEQFF.